Listed here is a single TCR beta chain. No antigen is known for it. First hyperthyroidism diagnosis is when the blood sample was obtained, before any ophthalmopathy symptoms. Out of approximately 10 ml of fresh peripheral blood came the PBMCs. Template material for amplifying TCR beta CDR3 regions consisted of RNA transcripts. The TCR CDR3 first-round RT-PCR relied on the HTBI primer set. TCRdb independently ran MiXCR on the multiplex PCR reads; one entry per CDR3 protein. This repertoire shows more than 300,000 distinct CDR3 sequences, 17% found once; its top ten account for around a third. This record comes from a study of T cells in Graves' hyperthyroidism and ophthalmopathy. Findings and caveats of the study: Researchers report that a 13 V-J model separated ophthalmopathy from stable hyperthyroidism.

CDR1 is GTSNPN, CDR2 SVGIG, per germline (reference sequence). The CDR3 runs to 17 residues. The trim removed 1 base at V and 4 bases at J, leaving 10 bases unmatched. The TCR sequence derives from a woman aged 25 to 39 with Graves' hyperthyroidism that later progressed to Graves' ophthalmopathy. Sequenced: blood. This chain links TRBV30 with TRBJ2-7, with 13 bases matching TRBD2. The CDR3 loop is CAWSEAGLAGDLYEQYF. The CDR3 DNA sequence: TGTGCCTGGAGTGAAGCCGGACTAGCGGGAGACCTTTACGAGCAGTACTTC. The complete variable domain, with remaining parts taken from reference TRBV30 and TRBJ2-7, reads SQTIHQWPATLVQPVGSPLSLECTVEGTSNPNLYWYRQAAGRGLQLLFYSVGIGQISSEVPQNLSASRPQDRQFILSSKKLLLSDSGFYLCAWSEAGLAGDLYEQYFGPGTRLTVT.